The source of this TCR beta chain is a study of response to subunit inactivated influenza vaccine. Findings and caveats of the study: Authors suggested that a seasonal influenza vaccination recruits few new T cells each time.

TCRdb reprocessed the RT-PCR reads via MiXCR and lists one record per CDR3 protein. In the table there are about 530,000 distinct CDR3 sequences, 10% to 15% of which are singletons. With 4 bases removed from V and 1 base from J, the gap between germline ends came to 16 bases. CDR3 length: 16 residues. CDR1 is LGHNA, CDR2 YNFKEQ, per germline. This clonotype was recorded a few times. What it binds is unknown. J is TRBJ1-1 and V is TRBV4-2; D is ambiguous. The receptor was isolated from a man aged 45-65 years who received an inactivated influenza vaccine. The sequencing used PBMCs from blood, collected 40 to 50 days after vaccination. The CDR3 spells CASSPDPVSPNTEAFF. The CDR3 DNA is TGTGCCAGCAGCCCAGACCCGGTTTCTCCGAACACTGAAGCTTTCTTT.